What follows are 23 T cell receptor beta chains derived from one specimen sequenced in a study of control samples from healthy donors and cancer patients (dated by TCRdb to the early 2020s). Libraries were constructed by the immunoSEQ multiplex PCR assay. Not all clones reach the TCRdb copy of this immuneACCESS table, which keeps in-frame sequences only. Checked studies attribute under half of the gap to unresolved V genes and leave the rest unexplained. Present in this sample are fewer than 150,000 clones, more than 80% of which were seen just once. 2.5% of the sample comes from the top ten. The source material was blood. Source of these receptors: a man younger than 30 in good health.

The genes are TRBV5-6 and TRBJ1-1, with D unclear. V dropped 4 bases and J dropped 1 base, with 14 bases sitting between them. Germline CDR1 reads SGHDT; CDR2 reads YYEEEE. The CDR3 is 15 residues long. DNA for the CDR3: TGTGCCAGCAGCCTAGGACCCCCGCCGAACACTGAAGCTTTCTTT. Translated, it gives CASSLGPPPNTEAFF.

This chain joins TRBV6-5 and TRBJ2-3; D is undetermined. Looked up from germline, CDR1 is MNHEY and CDR2 is SVGAGI. Trimming cost V 10 bases and J 4 bases, with 6 bases left between them. CDR3 length equals 10 residues. The CDR3 is CATTSDTQYF. The DNA of the CDR3 is TGTGCCACCACATCAGATACGCAGTATTTT.

The V and J genes are TRBV19 and TRBJ1-5; 8 bases align to TRBD1. The J segment lost 1 base and the V segment lost 5 bases, leaving 4 bases of the junction unmatched. Germline CDR1 reads LNHDA; CDR2 reads SQIVND (reference sequence). The CDR3 is 15 amino acids. CDR3 residues: CASSAGGLSNQPQHF. The CDR3 DNA reads as TGTGCCAGTAGTGCAGGGGGCCTGAGCAATCAGCCCCAGCATTTT.

As to this clone: A much larger clone lies one base from this, so it may be a read error. The rearrangement uses TRBV6-1 and TRBJ2-3; 9 nucleotides align to TRBD1. CDR3 length: 15 amino acids. Germline values: CDR1 MNHNS, CDR2 SASEGT. Unmatched junction bases numbered 0, after V lost 1 base and J lost 1 base. Written as DNA, the CDR3 is TGTGCCAGCAGTGAAGGGACAGGGGGCACAGATACGCAGTATTTT. Translated, it gives CASSEGTGGTDTQYF.

A single count supports this clone. The V and J genes are TRBV2 and TRBJ1-3, with D unresolved. The V end lost 8 bases, the J end lost 11 bases, and 16 bases lay between the germline ends. Germline V gene data show CDR1 as SNHLY and CDR2 as FYNNEI. This CDR3 comprises 12 residues. The DNA of the CDR3 is TGTGCCAGCTCGGGCCGCTCTTACTCCATATATTTT. Translation gives CASSGRSYSIYF.

The chain recombines TRBV6-4 with TRBJ2-7; D unclear. Germline-derived CDR1 and CDR2 are MRHNA and SNTAGT. Trimming left V 7 bases short and J 0 bases short, with 7 bases between. The CDR3 is made up of 12 amino acids. CDR3 sequence: CASKSHSYEQYV. The CDR3 region has the DNA TGTGCCAGCAAAAGCCACTCCTACGAGCAGTACGTC.

This clone has a single count. The rearrangement links TRBV18 to TRBJ2-3; D is ambiguous. The CDR3 runs 15 residues. The V gene lost 3 bases and the J gene lost 5 bases, with 15 bases spanning the gap. CDR1 is KGHSH and CDR2 is LQKENI in the germline V gene. This chain's CDR3 is CASSPMTGWEDTQYF. CDR3 sequence (DNA): TGTGCCAGCTCACCCATGACGGGCTGGGAAGATACGCAGTATTTT.

The count of this clone is one. The chain joins TRBV10-1 to TRBJ1-2; D is uncertain. CDR3 length: 16 residues. Germline lookup yields CDR1 WNHNN and CDR2 SYGVQD (reference sequence). Trimming shortened V by 2 bases and J by 1 base, and 14 bases separated the two germline ends. CDR3 sequence (DNA): TGCGCCAGCAGTGAGGCTCCGGCGGAAGATAACTATGGCTACACCTTC. Translation: CASSEAPAEDNYGYTF.

The chain joins TRBV5-1 to TRBJ2-1; 14 nucleotides align to TRBD2. The length of the CDR3 is 15 residues. V dropped 5 bases and J dropped 5; count of bases not matched to a gene: 3. Germline lookup yields CDR1 SGHRS and CDR2 YFSETQ. CDR3 bases: TGCGCCAGCAGAAGGGGACTAGCGGGGGACAATGAGCAGTTCTTC. This sequence encodes CASRRGLAGDNEQFF.

This chain links TRBV28 with TRBJ1-2; weak D call: TRBD1 (5 bases). V lost 4 bases, J lost 1 base, and 13 bases lay in between. Looked up from germline, CDR1 is MDHEN and CDR2 is SYDVKM. CDR3 length: 15 amino acids. In DNA, the CDR3 is TGTGCCAGCAGTTCCCTCTGGGGGGTTAACTATGGCTACACCTTC. As protein: CASSSLWGVNYGYTF.

This chain connects TRBV6-5 to TRBJ2-1, with D tentatively TRBD1 (6 bases). CDR1 and CDR2 from the germline V gene are MNHEY and SVGAGI. Trimming took off 4 bases at V and 6 bases at J, with 10 bases between the two ends. The CDR3 totals 13 residues. The CDR3 region is CASSSGTFNEQFF. The CDR3 coding sequence is TGTGCCAGCAGTTCCGGGACATTCAATGAGCAGTTCTTC.

The V call is TRBV30, the J call TRBJ1-6; TRBD1 might be the D (6 bases). This CDR3 contains 14 residues. The germline V gene has CDR1 GTSNPN and CDR2 SVGIG (reference sequence). Trimming left V 4 bases short and J 9 bases short, with 16 bases between. The CDR3 loop reads CAWNPTGRGSPLHF. CDR3 DNA: TGTGCCTGGAATCCAACAGGGCGGGGTTCACCCCTCCACTTT.

This clone was picked up a small number of times. The genes are TRBV3-1 (or the pseudogene TRBV3-2) and TRBJ1-3; possible D gene TRBD1, 6 bases. CDR3 length: 15 amino acids. Trimming shortened V by 0 bases and J by 8 bases, and 14 bases separated the two germline ends. Germline CDR1 is LGHDT and CDR2 is YNNKEL (reference sequence). This CDR3 is CASSQEVPGEDTIYF. The CDR3 coding sequence is TGTGCCAGCAGCCAAGAGGTTCCAGGGGAGGACACCATATATTTT.

This rearrangement joins TRBV7-9 to TRBJ2-7; 7 bases map to TRBD2. J was trimmed by 1 base and V by 1 base; bases with no gene match: 10. The CDR3 loop spans 17 amino acids. Germline loops: CDR1 SEHNR, CDR2 FQNEAQ (reference sequence). CDR3 region: CASSLGGDPGGSYEQYF. CDR3 coding DNA: TGTGCCAGCAGCTTAGGGGGGGACCCCGGGGGGTCCTACGAGCAGTACTTC.

The genes are TRBV11-3 and TRBJ1-1; tentatively, D is TRBD1 (5 bases). CDR3 size: 11 residues. Germline assignment: CDR1 SGHNT and CDR2 YENEEA. Trimming removed 3 bases at V and 7 bases at J, with 6 bases between. For the CDR3, the DNA is TGTGCCAGCAGCTTGGGGCTTGAAGCTTTCTTT. It translates to CASSLGLEAFF. Filled out from reference TRBV11-3 and TRBJ1-1, the complete variable domain reads EAGVVQSPRYKIIEKKQPVAFWCNPISGHNTLYWYLQNLGQGPELLIRYENEEAVDDSQLPKDRFSAERLKGVDSTLKIQPAELGDSAVYLCASSLGLEAFFGQGTRLTVV.

The chain combines TRBV5-4 with TRBJ2-3; the D is unclear. V shed 0 bases and J shed 4 bases, with 15 bases lying between them. CDR3 length equals 16 residues. CDR1 and CDR2 from the germline V gene are SGHNT and YYREEE (reference sequence). The CDR3 loop is CASSLVRESYSDTQYF. The DNA of the CDR3 is TGTGCCAGCAGCTTGGTTAGAGAGAGTTATTCAGATACGCAGTATTTT. Filled out from reference TRBV5-4 and TRBJ2-3, the complete variable domain reads ETGVTQSPTHLIKTRGQQVTLRCSSQSGHNTVSWYQQALGQGPQFIFQYYREEENGRGNFPPRFSGLQFPNYSSELNVNALELDDSALYLCASSLVRESYSDTQYFGPGTRLTVL.

The J gene is TRBJ1-2, the V gene TRBV28; TRBD1 aligns across 8 bases. Trimming at V came to 6 bases and at J to 6 bases, leaving 6 bases not matched to a gene. In germline, CDR1 is MDHEN, CDR2 SYDVKM. The CDR3 loop spans 13 amino acids. The CDR3 DNA reads as TGTGCCAGCAGGAAGGACAGGGCGGATGGCTACACCTTC. It yields the protein CASRKDRADGYTF.

In its sample, this clone was seen once. The DNA for the CDR3 is TGCGCCAGCAGCCCTGGAGTTGGAGCGGGAGGTGGCACAGATACGCAGTATTTT. This sequence encodes CASSPGVGAGGGTDTQYF. The chain has TRBV4-3 and TRBJ2-3, with 9 positions matching TRBD2. The trim removed 4 bases at V and 1 base at J, leaving 12 bases unmatched. The length of the CDR3 is 18 residues. Looked up from germline, CDR1 is LGHNA and CDR2 is YSLEER.

The rearrangement links TRBV27 to TRBJ2-1; D possibly corresponds to TRBD2 (5 bases). V was cut by 5 bases and J by 4 bases, with 9 bases left in between. Germline V lookup: CDR1 MNHEY, CDR2 SMNVEV (reference sequence). The CDR3 loop spans 13 amino acids. The CDR3 spells CASSLDYYNEQFF. The CDR3 DNA reads as TGTGCCAGCAGTCTCGACTATTACAATGAGCAGTTCTTC.

This clone was observed once. The V gene is TRBV30, the J gene TRBJ1-5; no clear D. V lost 2 bases, J lost 3 bases, and 11 bases lay in between. This CDR3 has 14 amino acids. Germline V gene data show CDR1 as GTSNPN and CDR2 as SVGIG (reference sequence). CDR3 sequence: CAWSMSSNNQPQHF. The CDR3 DNA reads TGTGCCTGGAGTATGTCCAGCAACAATCAGCCCCAGCATTTT.

The chain has TRBV24-1 and TRBJ1-2; 7 nucleotides line up with TRBD1. The CDR3 is 15 residues long. V lost 3 bases and J lost 0; bases outside the gene matches: 3. Germline V CDR1 and CDR2: KGHDR, SFDVKD. DNA for the CDR3: TGTGCCACCAGTGATCCTGGGACAGCTAACTATGGCTACACCTTC. Its translation: CATSDPGTANYGYTF.

The genes are TRBV7-2 and TRBJ2-3, with 9 bases identical to TRBD1. The V segment lost 1 base and the J segment 3 bases; nucleotides outside the gene matches: 2. Germline V gene data show CDR1 as SGHTA and CDR2 as FQGNSA. This CDR3 region has 15 residues. This CDR3 is CASSLGDRVTDTQYF. Written as DNA, the CDR3 is TGTGCCAGCAGCTTAGGGGACAGGGTGACAGATACGCAGTATTTT.

V gene TRBV7-3 combines with J gene TRBJ1-2; D is perhaps TRBD1 (5 bases). The CDR3 has 14 amino acids. Trimming took 5 bases from V and 2 from J, leaving 12 bases between them. CDR1 is SGHTA, CDR2 FQGTGA, per germline. The CDR3 protein is CASSTGPGNYGYTF. CDR3 sequence (DNA): TGTGCCAGCAGCACAGGTCCGGGGAACTATGGCTACACCTTC.